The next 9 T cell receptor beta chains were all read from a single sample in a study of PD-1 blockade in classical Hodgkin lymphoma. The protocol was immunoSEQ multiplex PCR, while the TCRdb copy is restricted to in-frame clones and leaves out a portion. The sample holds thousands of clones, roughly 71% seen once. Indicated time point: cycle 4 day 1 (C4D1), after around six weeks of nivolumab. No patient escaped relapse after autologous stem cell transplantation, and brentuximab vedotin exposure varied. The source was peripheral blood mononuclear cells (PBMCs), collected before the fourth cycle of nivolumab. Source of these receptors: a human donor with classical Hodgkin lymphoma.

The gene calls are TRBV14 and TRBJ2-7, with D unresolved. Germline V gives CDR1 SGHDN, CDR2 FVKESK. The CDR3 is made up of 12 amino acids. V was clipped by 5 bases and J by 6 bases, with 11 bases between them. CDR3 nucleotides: TGTGCCAGCAGCAACTACCGGAGCGAGCAGTACTTC. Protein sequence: CASSNYRSEQYF.

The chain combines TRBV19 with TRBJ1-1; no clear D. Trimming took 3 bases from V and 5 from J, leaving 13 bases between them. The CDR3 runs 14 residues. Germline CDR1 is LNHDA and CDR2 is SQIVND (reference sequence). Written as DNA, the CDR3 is TGTGCCAGTAGTATCTATGGGGTAGGGACTGAAGCTTTCTTT. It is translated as CASSIYGVGTEAFF.

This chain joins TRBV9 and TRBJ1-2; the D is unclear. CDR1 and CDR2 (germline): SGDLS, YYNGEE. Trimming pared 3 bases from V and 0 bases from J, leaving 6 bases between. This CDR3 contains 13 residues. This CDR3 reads CASSESSNYGYTF. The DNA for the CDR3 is TGTGCCAGCAGCGAGAGTTCTAACTATGGCTACACCTTC.

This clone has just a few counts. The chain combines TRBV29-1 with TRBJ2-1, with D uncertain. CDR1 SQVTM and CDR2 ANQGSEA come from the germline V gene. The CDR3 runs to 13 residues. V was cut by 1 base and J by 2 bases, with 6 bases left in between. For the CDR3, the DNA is TGCAGCGTTGAAGGGGCAGCCTACAATGAGCAGTTCTTC. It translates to CSVEGAAYNEQFF.

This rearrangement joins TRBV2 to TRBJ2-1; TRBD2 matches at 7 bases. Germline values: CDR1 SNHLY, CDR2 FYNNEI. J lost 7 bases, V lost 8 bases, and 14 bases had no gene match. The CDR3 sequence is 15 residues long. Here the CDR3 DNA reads TGTGCCAGCGGGCGGGGAGGGAGTATTTGGAATGAGCAGTTCTTC. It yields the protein CASGRGGSIWNEQFF.

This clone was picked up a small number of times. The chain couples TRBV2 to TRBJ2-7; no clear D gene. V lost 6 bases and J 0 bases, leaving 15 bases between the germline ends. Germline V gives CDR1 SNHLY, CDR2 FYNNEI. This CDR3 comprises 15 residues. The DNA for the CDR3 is TGTGCCAGCAGCCTTCGGCAGCGCGACTCCTACGAGCAGTACTTC. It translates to CASSLRQRDSYEQYF.

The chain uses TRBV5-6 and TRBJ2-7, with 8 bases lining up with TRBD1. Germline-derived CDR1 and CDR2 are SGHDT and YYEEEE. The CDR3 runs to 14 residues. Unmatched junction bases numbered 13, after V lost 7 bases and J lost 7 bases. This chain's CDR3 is CASCLDRASWEQYF. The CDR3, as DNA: TGTGCCAGCTGTTTGGACAGGGCCTCCTGGGAGCAGTACTTC.

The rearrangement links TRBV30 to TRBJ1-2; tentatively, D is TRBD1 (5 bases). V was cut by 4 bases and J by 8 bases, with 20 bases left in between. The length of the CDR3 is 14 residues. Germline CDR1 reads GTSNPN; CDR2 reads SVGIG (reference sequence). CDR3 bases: TGTGCCTGGACTTCTTTCGGGGAGGGGTCGGGCTACACCTTC. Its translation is CAWTSFGEGSGYTF.

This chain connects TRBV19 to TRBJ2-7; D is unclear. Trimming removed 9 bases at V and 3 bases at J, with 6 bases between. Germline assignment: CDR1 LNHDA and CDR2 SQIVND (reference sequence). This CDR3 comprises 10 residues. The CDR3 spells CARKNYEQYF. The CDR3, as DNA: TGTGCCAGGAAGAACTACGAGCAGTACTTC.